Sequencing of this T cell receptor beta chain was carried out in a study of Ad26.COV2.S vaccination and SARS-CoV-2 variants. About the research overall: Dosing was one shot or two shots 56 days apart.

The treatment was: around 19 received Ad26.COV2.S at low or high dose, single or two shots; five or six received placebo; per-sample allocation not given. Samples analyzed were those drawn on day 63 after the first vaccine or placebo injection. Remarks on this clone: The antigen remains undetermined.

Generated by immunoSEQ multiplex PCR, the TCRdb table keeps only in-frame clones and is missing some. The sample consists of a few hundred thousand clones, about 83% of them appearing once. Study-wide findings and caveats: Non-spike TCR breadth was similar in vaccine and placebo recipients.

Germline V gene lookup returns CDR1 SGHNT and CDR2 YYREEE (reference sequence). V shed 4 bases, J shed 2 bases, and the junction held 7 bases outside the gene matches. The length of the CDR3 is 16 residues. This material consisted of peripheral blood, taken in a trial of Ad26.COV2.S vaccine versus placebo. This sequence originates from a person aged 18 to 65 who received the Ad26.COV2.S COVID-19 vaccine or a placebo. V and J are TRBV5-4 and TRBJ2-3; 10 nucleotides line up with TRBD2. The CDR3 is CASSPASGRVTDTQYF. The CDR3 nucleotides read TGTGCCAGCAGCCCAGCTAGCGGGAGAGTCACAGATACGCAGTATTTT.